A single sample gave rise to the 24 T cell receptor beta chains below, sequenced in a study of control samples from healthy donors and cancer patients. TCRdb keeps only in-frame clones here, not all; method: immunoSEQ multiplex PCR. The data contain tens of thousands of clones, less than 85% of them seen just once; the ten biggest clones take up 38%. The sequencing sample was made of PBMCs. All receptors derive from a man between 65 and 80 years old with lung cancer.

The CDR3 loop reads CASRFGTVNTGELFF. The DNA of the CDR3 is TGTGCCAGCAGATTTGGGACGGTGAACACCGGGGAGCTGTTTTTT. The V gene is TRBV27, the J gene TRBJ2-2; TRBD1 or TRBD2 may be the D gene (5 bases each). This CDR3 spans 15 amino acids. V lost 6 bases, J lost 1 base, and 12 bases lay in between. Per germline, CDR1 MNHEY and CDR2 SMNVEV (reference sequence).

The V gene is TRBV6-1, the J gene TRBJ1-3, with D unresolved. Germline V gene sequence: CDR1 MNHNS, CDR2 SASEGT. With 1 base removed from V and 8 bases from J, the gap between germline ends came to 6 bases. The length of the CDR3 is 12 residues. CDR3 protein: CASSEELDTIYF. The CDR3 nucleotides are TGTGCCAGCAGTGAAGAATTGGACACCATATATTTT.

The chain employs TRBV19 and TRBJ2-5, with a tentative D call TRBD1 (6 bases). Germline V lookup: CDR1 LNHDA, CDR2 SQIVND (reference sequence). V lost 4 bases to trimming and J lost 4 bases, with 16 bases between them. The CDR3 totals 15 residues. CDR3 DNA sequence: TGTGCCAGTAGTAAAGGACAGCTGCTCGGAGAGACCCAGTACTTC. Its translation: CASSKGQLLGETQYF.

CDR3 in DNA: TGCGCCAGCAGCCAGAGAGCGGGGGGGCCAGCGGGAGAGACCCAGTACTTC. Its protein product is CASSQRAGGPAGETQYF. This chain connects TRBV5-1 to TRBJ2-5, with 10 nucleotides matching TRBD2. The germline CDR1 and CDR2 sequences are SGHRS and YFSETQ. The ends lost 4 bases at V and 4 bases at J; junction bases unmatched: 13. The CDR3 sequence is 17 residues long. The variable domain in full, completed from reference TRBV5-1 and TRBJ2-5, reads KAGVTQTPRYLIKTRGQQVTLSCSPISGHRSVSWYQQTPGQGLQFLFEYFSETQRNKGNFPGRFSGRQFSNSRSEMNVSTLELGDSALYLCASSQRAGGPAGETQYFGPGTRLLVL.

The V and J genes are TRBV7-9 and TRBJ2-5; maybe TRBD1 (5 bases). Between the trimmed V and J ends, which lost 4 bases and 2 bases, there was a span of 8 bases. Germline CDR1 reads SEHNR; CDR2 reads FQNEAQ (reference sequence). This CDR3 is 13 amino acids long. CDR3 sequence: CASSYTGQETQYF. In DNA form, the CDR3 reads TGTGCCAGCAGCTATACAGGTCAAGAGACCCAGTACTTC. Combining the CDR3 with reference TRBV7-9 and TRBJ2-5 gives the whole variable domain DTGVSQNPRHKITKRGQNVTFRCDPISEHNRLYWYRQTLGQGPEFLTYFQNEAQLEKSRLLSDRFSAERPKGSFSTLEIQRTEQGDSAMYLCASSYTGQETQYFGPGTRLLVL.

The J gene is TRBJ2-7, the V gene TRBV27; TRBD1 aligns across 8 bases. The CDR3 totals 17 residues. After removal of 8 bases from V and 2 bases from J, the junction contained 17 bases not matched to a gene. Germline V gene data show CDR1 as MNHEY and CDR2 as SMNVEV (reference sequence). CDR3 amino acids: CASGRTRGTGGAYEQYF. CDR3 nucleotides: TGTGCCAGCGGGCGAACCCGGGGGACAGGAGGGGCCTACGAGCAGTACTTC.

The CDR3 bases are TGTGCCAGCAGTCACAGAACATCCGGGACAGGGGTTAGCAATCAGCCCCAGCATTTT. This codes for CASSHRTSGTGVSNQPQHF. The chain links TRBV6-6 to TRBJ1-5; TRBD1 matches at 10 bases. The CDR3 has 19 residues. Trimming at V came to 5 bases and at J to 0 bases, leaving 13 bases not matched to a gene. The germline CDR1 and CDR2 sequences are MNHNY and SVGAGI (reference sequence).

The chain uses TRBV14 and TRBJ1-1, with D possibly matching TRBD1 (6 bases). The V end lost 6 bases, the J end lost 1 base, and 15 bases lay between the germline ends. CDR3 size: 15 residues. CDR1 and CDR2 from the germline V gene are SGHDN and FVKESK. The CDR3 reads CASRYDRRPNTEAFF. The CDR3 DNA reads TGTGCCAGCAGGTACGACAGGAGACCGAACACTGAAGCTTTCTTT. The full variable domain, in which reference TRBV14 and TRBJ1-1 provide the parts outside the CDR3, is EAGVTQFPSHSVIEKGQTVTLRCDPISGHDNLYWYRRVMGKEIKFLLHFVKESKQDESGMPNNRFLAERTGGTYSTLKVQPAELEDSGVYFCASRYDRRPNTEAFFGQGTRLTVV.

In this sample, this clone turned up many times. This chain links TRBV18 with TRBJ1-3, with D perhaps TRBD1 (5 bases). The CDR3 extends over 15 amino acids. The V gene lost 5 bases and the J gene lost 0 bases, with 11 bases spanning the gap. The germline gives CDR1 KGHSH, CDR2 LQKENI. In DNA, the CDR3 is TGTGCCAGCTCATACGCAGGGCCCTCTGGAAACACCATATATTTT. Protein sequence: CASSYAGPSGNTIYF.

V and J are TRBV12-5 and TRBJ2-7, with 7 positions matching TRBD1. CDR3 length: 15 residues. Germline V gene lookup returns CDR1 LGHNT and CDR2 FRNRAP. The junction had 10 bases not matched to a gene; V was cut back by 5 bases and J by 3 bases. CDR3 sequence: CASGKTGTAFYEQYF. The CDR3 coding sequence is TGTGCTAGTGGTAAAACCGGGACAGCGTTCTACGAGCAGTACTTC.

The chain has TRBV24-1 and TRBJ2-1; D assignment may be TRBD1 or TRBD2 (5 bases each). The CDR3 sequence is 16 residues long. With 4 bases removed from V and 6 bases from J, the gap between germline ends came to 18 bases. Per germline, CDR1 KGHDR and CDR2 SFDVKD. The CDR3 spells CATSDYSGTPSNEQFF. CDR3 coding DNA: TGTGCCACCAGTGACTACTCCGGGACCCCCTCCAATGAGCAGTTCTTC.

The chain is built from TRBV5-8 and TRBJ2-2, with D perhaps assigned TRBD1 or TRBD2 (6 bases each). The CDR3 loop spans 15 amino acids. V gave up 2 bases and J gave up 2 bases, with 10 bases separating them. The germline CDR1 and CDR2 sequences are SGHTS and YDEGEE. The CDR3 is CASSLGGLNTGELFF. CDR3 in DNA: TGTGCCAGCAGCTTAGGGGGGCTTAACACCGGGGAGCTGTTTTTT.

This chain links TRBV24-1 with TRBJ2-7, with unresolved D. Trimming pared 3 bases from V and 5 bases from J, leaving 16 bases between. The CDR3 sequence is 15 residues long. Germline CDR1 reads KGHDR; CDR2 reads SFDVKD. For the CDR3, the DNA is TGTGCCACCAGTGATACCCGTCGGGCTGGCGACGAGCAGTACTTC. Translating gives CATSDTRRAGDEQYF.

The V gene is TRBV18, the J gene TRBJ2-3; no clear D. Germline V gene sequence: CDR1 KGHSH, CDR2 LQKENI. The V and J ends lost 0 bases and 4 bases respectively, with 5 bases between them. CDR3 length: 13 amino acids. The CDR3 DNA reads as TGTGCCAGCTCACCACCAATGGCAGATACGCAGTATTTT. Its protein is CASSPPMADTQYF.

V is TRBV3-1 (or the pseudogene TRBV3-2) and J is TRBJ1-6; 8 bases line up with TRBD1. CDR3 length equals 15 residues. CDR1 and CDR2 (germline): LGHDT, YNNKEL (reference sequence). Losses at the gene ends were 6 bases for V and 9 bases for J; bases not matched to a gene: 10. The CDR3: CASRPQGAESSPLHF. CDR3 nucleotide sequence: TGTGCCAGCAGGCCTCAGGGGGCTGAGAGTTCACCCCTCCACTTT.

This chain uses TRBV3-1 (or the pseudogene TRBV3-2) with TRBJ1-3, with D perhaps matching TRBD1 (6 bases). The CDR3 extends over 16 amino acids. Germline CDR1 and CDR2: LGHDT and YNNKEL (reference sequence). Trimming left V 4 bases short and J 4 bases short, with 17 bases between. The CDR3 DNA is TGTGCCAGCAGCCGCCACAATCGGGGGGCGGGAAACACCATATATTTT. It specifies CASSRHNRGAGNTIYF.

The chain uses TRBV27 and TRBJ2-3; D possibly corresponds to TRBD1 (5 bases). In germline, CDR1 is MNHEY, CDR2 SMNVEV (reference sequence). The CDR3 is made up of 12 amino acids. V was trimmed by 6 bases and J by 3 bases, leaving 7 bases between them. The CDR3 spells CASRGLTDTQYF. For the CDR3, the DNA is TGTGCCAGCAGGGGGCTTACAGATACGCAGTATTTT.

The CDR3 region is CASSQPSGGLGTDTQYF. In DNA, the CDR3 is TGCGCCAGCAGCCAGCCCTCCGGGGGGCTGGGCACAGATACGCAGTATTTT. The chain carries TRBV4-1 and TRBJ2-3; D is perhaps TRBD2 (7 bases). The CDR3 extends over 17 amino acids. CDR1 is MGHRA and CDR2 is YSYEKL in the germline V gene. The V end lost 3 bases, the J end lost 1 base, and 17 bases lay between the germline ends.

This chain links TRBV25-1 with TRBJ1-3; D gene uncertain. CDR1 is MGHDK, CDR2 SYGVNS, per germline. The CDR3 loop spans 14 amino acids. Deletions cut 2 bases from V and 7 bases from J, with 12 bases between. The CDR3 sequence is CASSEMGATNTIYF. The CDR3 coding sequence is TGTGCCAGCAGTGAAATGGGAGCAACCAACACCATATATTTT. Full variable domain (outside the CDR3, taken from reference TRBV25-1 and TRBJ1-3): EADIYQTPRYLVIGTGKKITLECSQTMGHDKMYWYQQDPGMELHLIHYSYGVNSTEKGDLSSESTVSRIRTEHFPLTLESARPSHTSQYLCASSEMGATNTIYFGEGSWLTVV.

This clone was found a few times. The CDR3 here is CASSFKGLLAEAFF. In DNA, the CDR3 is TGTGCCAGCAGTTTCAAGGGCCTGCTGGCTGAAGCTTTCTTT. This rearrangement joins TRBV28 to TRBJ1-1; D is unclear. In germline, CDR1 is MDHEN, CDR2 SYDVKM. The CDR3 consists of 14 residues. V was pared by 3 bases and J by 6 bases, with 14 bases between.

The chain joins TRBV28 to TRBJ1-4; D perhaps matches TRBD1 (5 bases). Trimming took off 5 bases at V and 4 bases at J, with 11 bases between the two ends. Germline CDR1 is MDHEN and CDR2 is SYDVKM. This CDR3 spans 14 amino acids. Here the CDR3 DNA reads TGTGCCAGCAGTCCCCCGGGGGGTAATGAAAAACTGTTTTTT. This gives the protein CASSPPGGNEKLFF.

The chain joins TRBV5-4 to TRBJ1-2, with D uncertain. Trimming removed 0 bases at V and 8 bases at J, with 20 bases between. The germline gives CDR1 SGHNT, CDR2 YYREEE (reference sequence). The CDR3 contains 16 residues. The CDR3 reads CASSLGSVTTIGGYTF. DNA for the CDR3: TGTGCCAGCAGCTTGGGGTCAGTGACGACTATAGGCGGCTACACCTTC.

CDR3 sequence: CASGPGTNTDTQYF. For the CDR3, the DNA is TGTGCCAGTGGACCCGGGACTAACACAGATACGCAGTATTTT. V gene TRBV19 combines with J gene TRBJ2-3, with 7 nucleotides matching TRBD2. The CDR3 consists of 14 residues. Germline V gene sequence: CDR1 LNHDA, CDR2 SQIVND (reference sequence). The V and J ends lost 8 bases and 2 bases, in that order; junction bases with no gene match: 7. Full variable domain (missing parts from reference TRBV19 and TRBJ2-3): DGGITQSPKYLFRKEGQNVTLSCEQNLNHDAMYWYRQDPGQGLRLIYYSQIVNDFQKGDIAEGYSVSREKKESFPLTVTSAQKNPTAFYLCASGPGTNTDTQYFGPGTRLTVL.

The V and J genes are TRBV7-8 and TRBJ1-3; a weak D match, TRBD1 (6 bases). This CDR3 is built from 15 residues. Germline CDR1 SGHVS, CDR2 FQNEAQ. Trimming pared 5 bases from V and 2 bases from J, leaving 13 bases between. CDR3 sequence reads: CASSPGGRPGNTIYF. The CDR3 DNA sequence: TGTGCCAGCAGCCCCGGGGGGCGCCCTGGAAACACCATATATTTT. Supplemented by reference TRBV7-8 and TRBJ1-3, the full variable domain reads GAGVSQSPRYKVAKRGQDVALRCDPISGHVSLFWYQQALGQGPEFLTYFQNEAQLDKSGLPSDRFFAERPEGSVSTLKIQRTQQEDSAVYLCASSPGGRPGNTIYFGEGSWLTVV.